A few counts support the clone carrying this TCR beta chain. Looked up from germline, CDR1 is SGHKS and CDR2 is YYEKEE (reference sequence). The CDR3 is made up of 15 amino acids. J lost 3 bases, V lost 4 bases, and 4 bases had no gene match. This entry belongs to a study of spatial heterogeneity in lung cancer. Stated time point: blood at routine non-recurrence follow-up after resection. TCRdb passed the 5' RACE reads through MiXCR, listing each CDR3 protein once. The repertoire holds about 43,000 distinct CDR3 sequences, 22% seen once, with roughly 6.5% in the top ten. The chain links TRBV5-5 to TRBJ1-5; 10 nucleotides match TRBD1. The sequencing here drew on PBMCs, taken at follow-up. This receptor was obtained from a female donor with early-stage non-small cell lung cancer. The CDR3 coding sequence is TGTGCCAGCAGCCCGACAGGGGGCATCAATCAGCCCCAGCATTTT. The encoded protein is CASSPTGGINQPQHF.